The present TCR beta chain was sequenced within a study of T cell responses to AZD1222 COVID-19 vaccine. The study's findings and limits: It should be noted that donors were predominantly white British and more often female, and clonal diversity was possibly underestimated.

Concerning this clone: Antigen unknown.

Sequencing used immunoSEQ multiplex PCR; TCRdb keeps in-frame clones, though not all of them. The sample lists approximately 100,000 clones, less than 95% occurring once. The CDR3 loop spans 14 amino acids. Germline-derived CDR1 and CDR2 are MDHEN and SYDVKM. Trimming cost V 6 bases and J 2 bases, with 13 bases left between them. This receptor was identified in an adult in good health. The rearrangement uses TRBV28 and TRBJ1-2, with D perhaps matching TRBD1 (6 bases). Sequenced material: peripheral blood, taken on day 0 of AZD1222 vaccination. The CDR3 loop reads CASSVQGTNYGYTF. CDR3 nucleotides: TGTGCCAGCAGCGTACAGGGAACGAACTATGGCTACACCTTC.